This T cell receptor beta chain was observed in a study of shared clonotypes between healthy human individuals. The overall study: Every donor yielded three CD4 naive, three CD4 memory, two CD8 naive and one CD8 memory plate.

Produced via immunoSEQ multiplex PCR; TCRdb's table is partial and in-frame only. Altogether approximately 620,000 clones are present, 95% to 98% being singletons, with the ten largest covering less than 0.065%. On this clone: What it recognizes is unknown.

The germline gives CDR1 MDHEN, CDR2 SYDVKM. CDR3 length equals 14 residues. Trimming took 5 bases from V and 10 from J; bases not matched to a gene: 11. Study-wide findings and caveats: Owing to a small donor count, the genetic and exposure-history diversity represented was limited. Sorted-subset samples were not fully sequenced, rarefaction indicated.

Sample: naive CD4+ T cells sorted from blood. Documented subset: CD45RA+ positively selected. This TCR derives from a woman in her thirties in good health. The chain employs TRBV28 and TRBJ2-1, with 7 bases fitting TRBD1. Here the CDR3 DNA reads TGTGCCAGCAGTGCCCGGGACAGTCCGAACGAGCAGTTCTTC. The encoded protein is CASSARDSPNEQFF.